This T cell receptor (beta chain) was recovered during a study of blood T cell repertoires in COVID-19. Per germline, CDR1 SGDLS and CDR2 YYNGEE. The CDR3 length is 13 residues. Trimming left V 3 bases short and J 4 bases short, with 10 bases between. Per the original data handling: How many nucleated cells were present was estimated from reference gene primer amplification. TCRdb's copy holds only in-frame clones and misses some; the assay was immunoSEQ multiplex PCR. V and J calls and clone size are as listed in that table; D and trimming were resolved from the DNA. The data show 55,000 to 75,000 clones, with more than 65% seen just once and approximately 8.9% held by the top ten.

The sequence came from a man older than 75 with COVID-19, enrolled during active disease. The chain recombines TRBV9 with TRBJ1-1; D is ambiguous. What was sequenced was peripheral blood. The CDR3 reads CASSGPQATEAFF. The CDR3 nucleotides are TGTGCCAGCAGCGGGCCCCAGGCCACTGAAGCTTTCTTT.